This TCR beta chain was recovered during a study of blood T cell repertoires in COVID-19. Participants came from some 23 US areas, aged roughly 18 to 95 years. Two negative PCRs, clearance, or symptom resolution characterized the recovered Cohort 3 donors. In the original processing: Reference gene primer amplification in the assay estimated nucleated cell counts. TCRdb's copy holds only in-frame clones and misses some; the assay was immunoSEQ multiplex PCR. V, J and clone size reflect that table, while D and trimming were determined from the DNA. The data show just over 300,000 clones, roughly 86% seen once. The CDR3 is 15 residues long. Germline loops: CDR1 SGHNT, CDR2 YENEEA. Between the trimmed V and J ends, which lost 8 bases and 5 bases, there was a span of 21 bases.

The chain employs TRBV11-3 and TRBJ2-5, with a weak D call TRBD1 (6 bases). This TCR derives from a woman aged 18-29 years who had recovered from COVID-19. Sequences were obtained from PBMCs or T cells enriched from blood (not recorded which). For the CDR3, the DNA is TGTGCCAGCTCCCTAAACACAGGTGACAGGGAGACCCAGTACTTC. This gives the protein CASSLNTGDRETQYF.